The source of this TCR beta chain is a study of T cell responses to AZD1222 COVID-19 vaccine. Overall study findings and caveats: Among spike-specific TCRs, nearly half reportedly target unmutated variant regions. Repertoires in all cases were sampled only once the peak T cell response had passed. Regions 160-218 and 743-854 dominated among vaccine-associated CD4 TCRs spanning spike.

Method: immunoSEQ multiplex PCR; TCRdb's copy keeps in-frame clones and lacks some. In the table there are roughly 190,000 clones, 80% to 95% of which are singletons. The germline V gene encodes CDR1 MDHEN and CDR2 SYDVKM. Trimming cost V 10 bases and J 0 bases, with 13 bases left between them. This CDR3 is 13 amino acids long. A note on this clone: Antigen unknown.

Doses given second, at about 4 or about 12 weeks, were pooled. The clonotype was recovered from an adult who received the AZD1222 COVID-19 vaccine. The chain recombines TRBV28 with TRBJ2-7, with D possibly called TRBD1 or TRBD2 (6 bases each). Sequenced material: peripheral blood, taken 28 days after the second AZD1222 dose. The CDR3 loop is CATLGGSSYEQYF. The CDR3 bases are TGTGCCACCCTGGGGGGCAGCTCCTACGAGCAGTACTTC.